These T cell receptor beta chains were read from a single sample in a study of T cells in localized non-small cell lung cancer. The table came from immunoSEQ multiplex PCR; TCRdb's copy has only in-frame clones and leaves some out. The sample has 25,000 to 30,000 clones, 92% seen once. The source was peripheral blood mononuclear cells, collected before any cancer treatment. All receptors come from a woman aged 35 to 75 with stage III lung adenocarcinoma. The conserved cysteine and the conserved F or W are not part of the CDR3 here. A D gene is named only where the DNA matches it firmly.

J: TRBJ2-7; D: -; V: TRBV9; CDR3: ASSVDDVELGQY
J: TRBJ2-1; D: -; V: TRBV9; CDR3: ASSVDQGPYNEQF
J: TRBJ1-1; D: -; V: TRBV5-6; CDR3: ASSPGREIEAF
J: TRBJ2-5; D: TRBD1; V: TRBV11-2; CDR3: ASSSLDRGLSRETQY
J: TRBJ1-1; D: -; V: TRBV6-6; CDR3: ASSPWRAATEAF
J: TRBJ2-7; D: TRBD2; V: TRBV5-1; CDR3: ASSLEAGGPYEQY
J: TRBJ2-3; D: TRBD1; V: TRBV28; CDR3: ASSWGQGAAADTQY
J: TRBJ1-1; D: TRBD1; V: TRBV5-4; CDR3: ASRPDRGSNTEAF
J: TRBJ1-1; D: -; V: TRBV5-4; CDR3: ASSLEGLANTEAF
J: TRBJ2-1; D: -; V: TRBV4-1; CDR3: ASSLATSPSYNEQF
J: TRBJ1-1; D: -; V: TRBV4-1; CDR3: ASSQGGEGYTEAF
J: TRBJ1-1; D: -; V: TRBV28; CDR3: ASSFTPPSDTEAF
J: TRBJ2-1; D: TRBD2; V: TRBV5-1; CDR3: ASSLGLADNNEQF
J: TRBJ1-2; D: -; V: TRBV5-6; CDR3: ASSLQGAGALDGYT